One sample yielded the 8 T cell receptor beta chains listed below, sequenced in a study of regulatory T cells in long-lasting Graves disease. Time point specified: persistent/refractory GD, antithyroid drugs over 5 years with positive TRAb. Construction of the TCR library relied on RNA isolated from PBMCs. The authors built TCR beta libraries using iRepertoire HTBI primers and Arm-PCR of CDR3 regions. TCRdb re-derived calls from the multiplex PCR reads in MiXCR, one entry per CDR3 protein. Of about 460,000 distinct CDR3 sequences listed, 22% are singletons. Sample: peripheral blood mononuclear cells (PBMCs), taken when the disease was refractory, from a patient treated with antithyroid drugs. The source is a female donor with Graves disease.

The J gene is TRBJ2-2, the V gene TRBV10-3, with TRBD2 matching over 7 bases. The J segment lost 1 base and the V segment lost 6 bases, leaving 8 bases of the junction unmatched. Germline lookup yields CDR1 ENHRY and CDR2 SYGVKD. This CDR3 region has 16 residues. The CDR3 DNA reads as TGTGCCATCAGCGGGAGGAGCGGAGGGAACACCGGGGAGCTGTTTTTT. Translation gives CAISGRSGGNTGELFF.

This clonotype appeared a few times. This chain's CDR3 is CASSYTEVYEQYF. CDR3 coding DNA: TGTGCCAGCAGCTATACCGAGGTCTACGAGCAGTACTTC. This chain joins TRBV7-2 and TRBJ2-7; D unclear. This CDR3 comprises 13 residues. The germline CDR1 and CDR2 sequences are SGHTA and FQGNSA. Trimming shortened V by 4 bases and J by 3 bases, and 10 bases separated the two germline ends.

The table lists this clonotype with many counts. The V gene is TRBV5-1, the J gene TRBJ1-1; D remains unclear. V was cut by 1 base and J by 3 bases, with 7 bases left in between. The CDR3 runs 13 residues. Germline assignment: CDR1 SGHRS and CDR2 YFSETQ. CDR3: CASSLHRDTEAFF. CDR3 DNA: TGCGCCAGCAGCTTGCATAGGGACACTGAAGCTTTCTTT. The full variable domain, rest sourced from reference TRBV5-1 and TRBJ1-1, is KAGVTQTPRYLIKTRGQQVTLSCSPISGHRSVSWYQQTPGQGLQFLFEYFSETQRNKGNFPGRFSGRQFSNSRSEMNVSTLELGDSALYLCASSLHRDTEAFFGQGTRLTVV.

The chain uses TRBV19 and TRBJ2-2; D remains ambiguous. V lost 5 bases and J 6 bases, leaving 16 bases between the germline ends. The CDR3 contains 15 residues. CDR1 is LNHDA and CDR2 is SQIVND in the germline V gene (reference sequence). The CDR3 protein is CASSATESLAGELFF. Here the CDR3 DNA reads TGTGCCAGTAGTGCCACCGAGAGCCTCGCCGGGGAGCTGTTTTTT.

Concerning this clonotype itself: As the CDR3 is not closed by the conserved phenylalanine or tryptophan, this likely results from a read error. The chain joins TRBV19 to TRBJ2-5, with TRBD2 as a possible D gene (6 bases). The CDR3 has 14 residues. Germline lookup yields CDR1 LNHDA and CDR2 SQIVND (reference sequence). Deletions cut 5 bases from V and 5 bases from J, with 15 bases between. This CDR3 reads CASSLTGTAETQYS. The CDR3 DNA sequence: TGTGCCAGTAGTCTCACCGGGACTGCGGAGACCCAGTACTCC.

This clonotype appeared many times. This chain links TRBV20-1 with TRBJ1-2, with D perhaps matching TRBD1 (6 bases). Trimming pared 3 bases from V and 6 bases from J, leaving 11 bases between. Germline CDR1 and CDR2: DFQATT and SNEGSKA (reference sequence). The CDR3 extends over 12 amino acids. CDR3 protein: CSARGWTDGYTF. Here the CDR3 DNA reads TGCAGTGCTAGGGGATGGACAGATGGCTACACCTTC.

This clonotype was seen once. This may stem from a read error, because a much larger clone lies one nucleotide away. The J gene is TRBJ2-4, the V gene TRBV20-1, with TRBD2 identical over 8 bases. CDR1 DFQATT and CDR2 SNEGSKA come from the germline V gene (reference sequence). The length of the CDR3 is 18 residues. CDR3 protein: CSAGDFVSGSGSKNIQYF. CDR3 DNA sequence: TGCAGTGCTGGAGATTTCGTGAGCGGGAGCGGGTCCAAAAACATTCAGTACTTC.

The rearrangement links TRBV24-1 to TRBJ2-1; 7 nucleotides line up with TRBD2. With 5 bases clipped from V and 0 bases from J, the junction kept 6 bases outside the gene matches. Per the germline V gene, CDR1 is KGHDR and CDR2 is SFDVKD. CDR3 length: 16 amino acids. The CDR3 DNA reads as TGTGCCACCAGTGGCGCGCGGGGGAGCTCCTACAATGAGCAGTTCTTC. As protein: CATSGARGSSYNEQFF.